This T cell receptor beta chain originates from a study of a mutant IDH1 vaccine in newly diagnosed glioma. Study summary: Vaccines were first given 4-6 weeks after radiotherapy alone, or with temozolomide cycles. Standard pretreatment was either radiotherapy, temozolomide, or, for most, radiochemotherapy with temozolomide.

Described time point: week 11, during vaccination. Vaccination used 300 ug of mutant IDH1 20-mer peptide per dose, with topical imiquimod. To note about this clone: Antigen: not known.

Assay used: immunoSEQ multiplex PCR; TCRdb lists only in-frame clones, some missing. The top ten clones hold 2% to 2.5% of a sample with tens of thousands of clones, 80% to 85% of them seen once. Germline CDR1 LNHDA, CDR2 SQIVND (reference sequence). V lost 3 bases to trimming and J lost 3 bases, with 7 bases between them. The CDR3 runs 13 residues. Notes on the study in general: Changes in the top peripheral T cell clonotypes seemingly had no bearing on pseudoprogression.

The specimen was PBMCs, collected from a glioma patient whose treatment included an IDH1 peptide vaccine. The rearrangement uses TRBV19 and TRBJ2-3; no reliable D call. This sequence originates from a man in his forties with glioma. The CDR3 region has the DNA TGTGCCAGTAGTATTCTTGATACAGATACGCAGTATTTT. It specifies CASSILDTDTQYF.